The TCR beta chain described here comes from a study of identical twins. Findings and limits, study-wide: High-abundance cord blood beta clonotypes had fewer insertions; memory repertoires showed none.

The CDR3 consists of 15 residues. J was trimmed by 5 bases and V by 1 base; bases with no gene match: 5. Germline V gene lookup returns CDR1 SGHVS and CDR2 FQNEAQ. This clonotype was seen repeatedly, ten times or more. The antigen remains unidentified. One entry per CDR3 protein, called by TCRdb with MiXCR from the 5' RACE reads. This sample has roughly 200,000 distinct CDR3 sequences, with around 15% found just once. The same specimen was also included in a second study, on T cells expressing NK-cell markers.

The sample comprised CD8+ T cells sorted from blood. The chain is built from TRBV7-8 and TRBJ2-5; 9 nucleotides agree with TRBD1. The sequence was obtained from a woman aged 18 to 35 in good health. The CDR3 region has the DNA TGTGCCAGCAGCTTAGGACGACAGGGGGGGGAGACCCAGTACTTC. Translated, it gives CASSLGRQGGETQYF.